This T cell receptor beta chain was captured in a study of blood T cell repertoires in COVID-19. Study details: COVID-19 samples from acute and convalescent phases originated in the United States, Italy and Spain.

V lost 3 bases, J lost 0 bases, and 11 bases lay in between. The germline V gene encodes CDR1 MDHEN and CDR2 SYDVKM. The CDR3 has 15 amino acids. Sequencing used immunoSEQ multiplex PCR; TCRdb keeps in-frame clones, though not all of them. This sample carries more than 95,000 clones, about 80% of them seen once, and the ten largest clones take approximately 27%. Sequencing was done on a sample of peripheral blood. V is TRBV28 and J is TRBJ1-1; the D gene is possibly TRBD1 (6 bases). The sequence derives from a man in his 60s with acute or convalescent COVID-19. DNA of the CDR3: TGTGCCAGCAGTTTTAGCGCAGGGGTGAACACTGAAGCTTTCTTT. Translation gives CASSFSAGVNTEAFF.